Sequencing of this T cell receptor (beta chain) was carried out in a study of blood T cells in healthy people across ages. Study-wide points: Unsorted PBMCs ruled out conclusive naive versus antigen-experienced comparison. Naive CD4+ cell counts and diversity both ran higher in long-lived than in aged donors.

Alongside a J-beta primer mix, a sample-barcoded 5' primer served in a second PCR lasting roughly 6 to 11 cycles. TCRdb recomputed calls from the 5' RACE reads with MiXCR, one row per CDR3 protein. The sample shows hundreds of thousands of distinct CDR3 sequences, 60% to 80% of them seen only once. In this sample, this clonotype turned up once. Antigen: not known. Unmatched junction bases numbered 12, after V lost 5 bases and J lost 0 bases. The CDR3 consists of 17 residues. The germline CDR1 and CDR2 sequences are SGHVS and FQNEAQ. This TCR was sampled from a man aged 25-45 years in good health. The specimen sequenced was blood. The genes are TRBV7-8 and TRBJ2-7, with 8 nucleotides matching TRBD1. The CDR3 loop reads CASSPGVQGVLSYEQYF. The CDR3 DNA sequence: TGTGCCAGCAGCCCAGGGGTACAGGGGGTCCTCTCCTACGAGCAGTACTTC.